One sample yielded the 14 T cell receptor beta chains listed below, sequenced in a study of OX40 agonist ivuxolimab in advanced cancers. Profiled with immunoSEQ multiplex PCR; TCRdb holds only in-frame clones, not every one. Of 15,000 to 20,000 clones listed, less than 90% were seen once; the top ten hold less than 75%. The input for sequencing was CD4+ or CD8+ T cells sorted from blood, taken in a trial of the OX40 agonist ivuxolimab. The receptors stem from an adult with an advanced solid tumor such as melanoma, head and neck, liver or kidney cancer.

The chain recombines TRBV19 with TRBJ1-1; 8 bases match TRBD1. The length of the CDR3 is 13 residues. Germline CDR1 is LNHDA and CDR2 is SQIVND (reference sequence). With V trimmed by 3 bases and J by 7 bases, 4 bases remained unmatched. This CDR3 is CASSIAGGNEAFF. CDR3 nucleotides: TGTGCCAGTAGTATCGCAGGGGGCAATGAAGCTTTCTTT.

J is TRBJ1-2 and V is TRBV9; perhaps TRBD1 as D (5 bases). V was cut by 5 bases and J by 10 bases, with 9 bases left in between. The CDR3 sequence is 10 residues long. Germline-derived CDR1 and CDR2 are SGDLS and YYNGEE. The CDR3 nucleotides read TGTGCCAGCAGGGGGGAAGACTACACCTTC. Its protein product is CASRGEDYTF.

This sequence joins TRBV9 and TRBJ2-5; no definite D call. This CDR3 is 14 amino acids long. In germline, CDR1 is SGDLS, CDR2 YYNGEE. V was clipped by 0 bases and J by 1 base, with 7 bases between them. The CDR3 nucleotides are TGTGCCAGCAGCGTAGGAGGCTCCCAAGAGACCCAGTACTTC. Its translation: CASSVGGSQETQYF.

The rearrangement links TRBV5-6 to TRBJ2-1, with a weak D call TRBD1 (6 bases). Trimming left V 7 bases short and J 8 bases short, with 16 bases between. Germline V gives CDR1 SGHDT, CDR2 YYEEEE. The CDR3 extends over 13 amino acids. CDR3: CASGTGWFYEQFF. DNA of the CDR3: TGTGCCAGCGGAACAGGGTGGTTCTATGAGCAGTTCTTC.

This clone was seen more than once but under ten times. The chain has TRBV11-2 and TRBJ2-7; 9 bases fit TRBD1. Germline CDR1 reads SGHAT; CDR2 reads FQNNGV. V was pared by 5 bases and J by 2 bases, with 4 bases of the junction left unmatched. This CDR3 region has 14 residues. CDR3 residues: CASSPWTGAYEQYF. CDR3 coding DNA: TGTGCCAGCAGCCCATGGACAGGGGCCTACGAGCAGTACTTC.

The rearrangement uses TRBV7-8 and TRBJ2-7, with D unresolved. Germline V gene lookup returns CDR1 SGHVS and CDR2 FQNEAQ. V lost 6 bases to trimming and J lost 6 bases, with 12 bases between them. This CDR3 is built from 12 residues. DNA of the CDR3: TGTGCCAGCAGTCCTTTTATGGGCGAGCAGTACTTC. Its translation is CASSPFMGEQYF.

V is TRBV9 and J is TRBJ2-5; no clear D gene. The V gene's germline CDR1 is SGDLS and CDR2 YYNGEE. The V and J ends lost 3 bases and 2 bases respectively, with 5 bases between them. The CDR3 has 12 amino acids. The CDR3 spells CASSALQETQYF. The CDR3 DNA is TGTGCCAGCAGCGCCCTTCAAGAGACCCAGTACTTC.

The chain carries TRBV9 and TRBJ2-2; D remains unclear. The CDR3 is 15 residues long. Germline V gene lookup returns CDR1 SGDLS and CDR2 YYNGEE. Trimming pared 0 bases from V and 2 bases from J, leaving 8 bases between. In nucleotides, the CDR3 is TGTGCCAGCAGCGTAGAGGAGTTTAACACCGGGGAGCTGTTTTTT. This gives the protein CASSVEEFNTGELFF.

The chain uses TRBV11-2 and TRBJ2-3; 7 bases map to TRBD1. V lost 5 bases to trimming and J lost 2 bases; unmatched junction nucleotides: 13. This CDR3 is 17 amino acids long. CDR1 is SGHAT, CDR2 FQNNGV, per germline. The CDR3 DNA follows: TGTGCCAGCAGCCTTAGGGACAGACTATCGATCACAGATACGCAGTATTTT. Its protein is CASSLRDRLSITDTQYF.

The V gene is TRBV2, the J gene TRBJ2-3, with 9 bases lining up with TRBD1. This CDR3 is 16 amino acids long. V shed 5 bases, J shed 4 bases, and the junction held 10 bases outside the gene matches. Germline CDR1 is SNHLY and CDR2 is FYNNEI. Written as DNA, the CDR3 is TGTGCCAGCAGTCGACAGGGGGAAAAGTTCCCAGATACGCAGTATTTT. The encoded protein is CASSRQGEKFPDTQYF.

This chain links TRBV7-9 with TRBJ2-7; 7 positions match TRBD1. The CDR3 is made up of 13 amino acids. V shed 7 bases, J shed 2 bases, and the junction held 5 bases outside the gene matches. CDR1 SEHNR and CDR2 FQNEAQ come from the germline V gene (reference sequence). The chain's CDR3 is CASIGDSTYEQYF. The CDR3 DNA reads TGTGCCAGCATTGGGGACAGCACCTACGAGCAGTACTTC. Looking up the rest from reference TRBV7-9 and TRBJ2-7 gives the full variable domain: DTGVSQNPRHKITKRGQNVTFRCDPISEHNRLYWYRQTLGQGPEFLTYFQNEAQLEKSRLLSDRFSAERPKGSFSTLEIQRTEQGDSAMYLCASIGDSTYEQYFGPGTRLTVT.

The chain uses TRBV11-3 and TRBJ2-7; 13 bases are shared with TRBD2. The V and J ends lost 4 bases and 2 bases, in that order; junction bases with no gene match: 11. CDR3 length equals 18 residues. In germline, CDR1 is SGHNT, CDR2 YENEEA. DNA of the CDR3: TGTGCCAGCAGCTACCGCAAAGGGACTAGCGGGACTACCTACGAGCAGTACTTC. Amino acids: CASSYRKGTSGTTYEQYF.

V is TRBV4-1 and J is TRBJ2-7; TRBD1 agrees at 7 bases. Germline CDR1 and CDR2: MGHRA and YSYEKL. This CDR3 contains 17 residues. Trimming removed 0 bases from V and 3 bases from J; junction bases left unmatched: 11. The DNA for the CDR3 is TGCGCCAGCAGCCAAGATGGCGCAGGGACAGTAGGCTACGAGCAGTACTTC. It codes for CASSQDGAGTVGYEQYF.

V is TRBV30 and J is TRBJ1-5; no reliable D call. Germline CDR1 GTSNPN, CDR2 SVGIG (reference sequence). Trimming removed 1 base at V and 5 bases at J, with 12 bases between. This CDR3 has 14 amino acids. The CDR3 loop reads CAWSAFLAYQPQHF. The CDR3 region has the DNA TGTGCCTGGAGTGCATTCTTGGCTTATCAGCCCCAGCATTTT.